The rows below give T cell receptor beta chains drawn from one sample of a study of CD8 T cells in Susac syndrome. TCRdb fed the immunoSEQ multiplex PCR reads into MiXCR, producing one record per CDR3 protein. Found here are some 140,000 distinct CDR3 sequences, about 90% of them singletons; the top ten hold around 0.24%. Sequencing input: CD8+ T cells from PBMCs. Every receptor here comes from a human donor with multiple sclerosis. The CDR3 runs from the conserved cysteine through the conserved F or W. Each record gives: V gene, clone size, J gene, D gene, CDR3 protein, CDR3 DNA. A D gene is named only where the DNA matches it firmly. Clone sizes are given selectively: once, few, many, or a class where the clone is expanded.

V: TRBV9; size: once; J: TRBJ2-7; D: NA; CDR3: CASTSSDGPSYEQYF; DNA: TGTGCCAGCACCTCATCGGACGGACCGAGCTACGAGCAGTACTTC
V: TRBV15; size: NA; J: TRBJ2-4; D: NA; CDR3: CATSRDPTLAKNIQYF; DNA: TGTGCCACCAGCAGAGATCCGACCTTAGCCAAAAACATTCAGTACTTC
V: TRBV5-8; size: once; J: TRBJ1-1; D: TRBD1; CDR3: CASSHRGTTEAFF; DNA: TGTGCCAGCAGCCACAGGGGGACCACTGAAGCTTTCTTT
V: TRBV4-1; size: NA; J: TRBJ1-3; D: TRBD1; CDR3: CASSQEERWDREPGNTIYF; DNA: TGCGCCAGCAGCCAAGAGGAAAGATGGGACAGAGAACCTGGAAACACCATATATTTT
V: TRBV7-9; size: few; J: TRBJ2-7; D: TRBD2; CDR3: CASSQPGGDEQYF; DNA: TGTGCCAGCAGCCAACCCGGGGGGGACGAGCAGTACTTC
V: TRBV30; size: NA; J: TRBJ2-3; D: TRBD2; CDR3: CAYSGGTSGITDTQYF; DNA: TGTGCCTATTCGGGGGGAACTAGCGGGATCACAGATACGCAGTATTTT
V: TRBV11-2; size: NA; J: TRBJ1-1; D: NA; CDR3: CASSLEGRLNTEAFF; DNA: TGTGCCAGCAGCTTAGAAGGTCGGCTGAACACTGAAGCTTTCTTT
V: TRBV18; size: NA; J: TRBJ1-1; D: NA; CDR3: CASSPSGANTEAFF; DNA: TGTGCCAGCTCACCATCGGGGGCGAATACTGAAGCTTTCTTT
V: TRBV7-6; size: once; J: TRBJ1-2; D: NA; CDR3: CASSPLLEGYGYTF; DNA: TGTGCCAGCAGCCCACTCTTGGAGGGCTATGGCTACACCTTC
V: TRBV27; size: NA; J: TRBJ2-5; D: TRBD1; CDR3: CASSSLGTAQETQYF; DNA: TGTGCCAGCAGTTCCCTCGGGACAGCTCAAGAGACCCAGTACTTC
V: TRBV20-1; size: NA; J: TRBJ1-1; D: NA; CDR3: CSARDLNTEAFF; DNA: TGCAGTGCTAGAGATTTGAACACTGAAGCTTTCTTT
V: TRBV28; size: NA; J: TRBJ2-4; D: NA; CDR3: CASSLYGDVNIQYF; DNA: TGTGCCAGCAGTTTATACGGAGACGTAAACATTCAGTACTTC
V: TRBV28; size: NA; J: TRBJ2-7; D: NA; CDR3: CASSLPGPENF; DNA: TGTGCCAGCAGTTTGCCCGGGCCTGAGAACTTC
V: TRBV29-1; size: NA; J: TRBJ1-2; D: NA; CDR3: CSVLAADFNYGYTF; DNA: TGCAGCGTTCTCGCAGCCGACTTTAACTATGGCTACACCTTC
V: TRBV4-1; size: NA; J: TRBJ1-1; D: NA; CDR3: CASSHLGAGTEAFF; DNA: TGCGCCAGCAGCCATCTGGGGGCAGGCACTGAAGCTTTCTTT
V: TRBV27; size: NA; J: TRBJ2-7; D: NA; CDR3: CASTGGLYEQYF; DNA: TGTGCCTCGACAGGAGGTCTCTACGAGCAGTACTTC
V: TRBV11-2; size: NA; J: TRBJ1-1; D: NA; CDR3: CASSLQGEAFF; DNA: TGTGCCAGCAGCTTACAGGGTGAAGCTTTCTTT
V: TRBV6-5; size: few; J: TRBJ2-7; D: NA; CDR3: CASSYSLAEAPYEQYF; DNA: TGTGCCAGCAGTTACTCACTGGCGGAGGCGCCCTACGAGCAGTACTTC
V: TRBV7-8; size: NA; J: TRBJ2-3; D: NA; CDR3: CASSLVAGVEYF; DNA: TGTGCCAGCAGCTTAGTTGCAGGGGTCGAGTATTTT
V: TRBV28; size: NA; J: TRBJ2-1; D: TRBD2; CDR3: CASSRFGLAGVAVKWDEQFF; DNA: TGTGCCAGCAGTCGCTTCGGACTAGCGGGAGTTGCTGTAAAGTGGGATGAGCAGTTCTTC
V: TRBV13; size: NA; J: TRBJ2-2; D: TRBD1; CDR3: CASSSIGQGALDTGELFF; DNA: TGTGCCAGCAGCTCCATCGGACAGGGGGCTCTGGACACCGGGGAGCTGTTTTTT
V: TRBV9; size: NA; J: TRBJ2-3; D: NA; CDR3: CASSVEDRSFNTDTQYF; DNA: TGTGCCAGCAGCGTAGAAGACAGATCCTTTAACACAGATACGCAGTATTTT
V: TRBV4-1; size: NA; J: TRBJ2-7; D: TRBD2; CDR3: CASSQELGLRFTYEQYF; DNA: TGCGCCAGCAGCCAAGAACTGGGACTAAGGTTTACCTACGAGCAGTACTTC
V: TRBV16; size: NA; J: TRBJ1-6; D: NA; CDR3: CASSQAGKGNRYNSPLHF; DNA: TGTGCCAGCAGCCAAGCGGGAAAAGGCAACCGGTATAATTCACCCCTCCACTTT
V: TRBV29-1; size: few; J: TRBJ2-7; D: NA; CDR3: CSVEADNYEQYF; DNA: TGCAGCGTTGAGGCGGATAACTACGAGCAGTACTTC
V: TRBV27; size: NA; J: TRBJ2-5; D: TRBD1; CDR3: CASSASPGDRIQETQYF; DNA: TGTGCCAGCAGCGCCTCCCCAGGGGACAGGATACAAGAGACCCAGTACTTC
V: TRBV11-2; size: NA; J: TRBJ2-1; D: TRBD2; CDR3: CASSRGTRANEQFF; DNA: TGTGCCAGCAGCAGAGGGACTAGGGCCAATGAGCAGTTCTTC
V: TRBV18; size: NA; J: TRBJ1-2; D: NA; CDR3: CASSPGQFTNYGYTF; DNA: TGTGCCAGCTCGCCCGGACAGTTCACGAACTATGGCTACACCTTC
V: TRBV30; size: NA; J: TRBJ2-1; D: TRBD2; CDR3: CAWKGMGLAGFNEQFF; DNA: TGTGCCTGGAAAGGGATGGGACTAGCGGGGTTCAATGAGCAGTTCTTC
V: TRBV28; size: NA; J: TRBJ1-1; D: NA; CDR3: CASSYAPPSMNTEAFF; DNA: TGTGCCAGCAGTTATGCCCCTCCGAGCATGAACACTGAAGCTTTCTTT
V: TRBV6-5; size: NA; J: TRBJ2-1; D: NA; CDR3: CASSYSQGTGEQFF; DNA: TGTGCCAGCAGTTACTCTCAGGGGACGGGTGAGCAGTTCTTC
V: TRBV27; size: NA; J: TRBJ2-1; D: NA; CDR3: CASSPSVRYEQFF; DNA: TGTGCCAGCAGTCCTTCTGTTAGATATGAGCAGTTCTTC
V: TRBV7-9; size: NA; J: TRBJ2-7; D: TRBD1; CDR3: CASSYQGAYEQYF; DNA: TGTGCCAGCAGCTATCAGGGGGCCTACGAGCAGTACTTC
V: TRBV4-3; size: few; J: TRBJ2-3; D: NA; CDR3: CASSPTISQDTQYF; DNA: TGCGCCAGCAGCCCAACTATATCGCAGGATACGCAGTATTTT
V: TRBV3-1; size: NA; J: TRBJ2-3; D: TRBD2; CDR3: CASSQAVARAGGPTDTQYF; DNA: TGTGCCAGCAGCCAAGCTGTGGCTCGGGCGGGAGGCCCTACAGATACGCAGTATTTT
V: TRBV4-1; size: NA; J: TRBJ1-4; D: TRBD1; CDR3: CASSQTQGAVNEKLFF; DNA: TGCGCCAGCAGCCAAACACAGGGGGCGGTGAATGAAAAACTGTTTTTT
V: TRBV4-1; size: NA; J: TRBJ2-1; D: TRBD1; CDR3: CASSHLGQTTYNEQFF; DNA: TGCGCCAGCAGCCACTTGGGACAGACTACCTACAATGAGCAGTTCTTC
V: TRBV12-3/TRBV12-4; size: NA; J: TRBJ2-1; D: NA; CDR3: CASRPQGNEQFF; DNA: TGTGCCAGCAGACCCCAGGGCAATGAGCAGTTCTTC
V: TRBV9; size: NA; J: TRBJ1-2; D: NA; CDR3: CASSETRNRGNYGYTF; DNA: TGTGCCAGCAGCGAGACAAGGAACAGAGGAAACTATGGCTACACCTTC
V: TRBV9; size: NA; J: TRBJ2-2; D: TRBD2; CDR3: CASNELGGSTGELFF; DNA: TGTGCCAGCAACGAACTTGGCGGGAGTACCGGGGAGCTGTTTTTT
V: TRBV2; size: NA; J: TRBJ1-5; D: NA; CDR3: CASSEQYSNQPQHF; DNA: TGTGCCAGCAGTGAACAGTATAGCAATCAGCCCCAGCATTTT
V: TRBV20-1; size: once; J: TRBJ1-5; D: NA; CDR3: CSARLQGPGNQPQHF; DNA: TGCAGTGCTAGACTACAGGGACCGGGGAATCAGCCCCAGCATTTT
V: TRBV7-8; size: NA; J: TRBJ1-2; D: NA; CDR3: CASSLQEGQPEGYTF; DNA: TGTGCCAGCAGCTTACAAGAAGGACAGCCTGAGGGCTACACCTTC
V: TRBV4-1; size: NA; J: TRBJ1-1; D: NA; CDR3: CASSQGGAGTEAFF; DNA: TGCGCCAGCAGCCAAGGGGGGGCCGGCACTGAAGCTTTCTTT
V: TRBV12-3/TRBV12-4; size: NA; J: TRBJ1-1; D: NA; CDR3: CASILNTEAFF; DNA: TGTGCCAGCATTTTGAACACTGAAGCTTTCTTT
V: TRBV5-1; size: NA; J: TRBJ1-1; D: TRBD1; CDR3: CASSADRVLMNTEAFF; DNA: TGCGCCAGCAGCGCGGACAGGGTTTTGATGAACACTGAAGCTTTCTTT
V: TRBV13; size: NA; J: TRBJ2-2; D: TRBD2; CDR3: CASSLGSGRTGELFF; DNA: TGTGCCAGCAGCTTGGGGAGCGGGAGAACCGGGGAGCTGTTTTTT
V: TRBV28; size: few; J: TRBJ2-7; D: NA; CDR3: CASNSPEGRLSYEQYF; DNA: TGTGCCAGCAACTCACCGGAGGGGCGACTCTCCTACGAGCAGTACTTC
V: TRBV4-2; size: NA; J: TRBJ1-4; D: NA; CDR3: CASSQATAGNEKLFF; DNA: TGTGCCAGCAGCCAAGCGACGGCAGGGAATGAAAAACTGTTTTTT
V: TRBV25-1; size: NA; J: TRBJ1-2; D: TRBD1; CDR3: CASRTGAYGYTF; DNA: TGTGCCAGCAGGACAGGGGCATATGGCTACACCTTC
V: TRBV30; size: NA; J: TRBJ1-1; D: TRBD1; CDR3: CAWSVGQTNTEAFF; DNA: TGTGCCTGGAGTGTGGGACAGACCAACACTGAAGCTTTCTTT
V: TRBV13; size: once; J: TRBJ1-1; D: NA; CDR3: CASSPTTTAEAFF; DNA: TGTGCCAGCAGCCCCACCACTACGGCTGAAGCTTTCTTT
V: TRBV21-1; size: NA; J: TRBJ2-3; D: NA; CDR3: CASSKTRDGADTQYF; DNA: TGTGCCAGCAGCAAAACCCGCGACGGGGCAGATACGCAGTATTTT
V: TRBV9; size: NA; J: TRBJ2-5; D: NA; CDR3: CASSDAPKTGEETQYF; DNA: TGTGCCAGCAGCGATGCCCCAAAGACTGGAGAAGAGACCCAGTACTTC
V: TRBV20-1; size: NA; J: TRBJ1-2; D: NA; CDR3: CSAHETDVHGYTF; DNA: TGCAGTGCGCACGAGACAGACGTCCATGGCTACACCTTC
V: TRBV27; size: NA; J: TRBJ1-6; D: NA; CDR3: CASSLAGRNSPLHF; DNA: TGTGCCAGCAGTTTAGCAGGGAGGAATTCACCCCTCCACTTT
V: TRBV7-9; size: NA; J: TRBJ2-1; D: TRBD2; CDR3: CASSYLQAGGPEGQFF; DNA: TGTGCCAGCAGTTACCTTCAAGCGGGAGGGCCCGAGGGGCAGTTCTTC
V: TRBV7-6; size: NA; J: TRBJ2-1; D: TRBD2; CDR3: CASSLFGEGPGEEQFF; DNA: TGTGCCAGCAGCTTATTTGGGGAGGGCCCCGGCGAAGAGCAGTTCTTC
V: TRBV12-3/TRBV12-4; size: NA; J: TRBJ2-7; D: NA; CDR3: CASSLLGKGEQYF; DNA: TGTGCCAGCAGTTTACTAGGGAAGGGCGAGCAGTACTTC
V: TRBV5-1; size: NA; J: TRBJ2-1; D: TRBD2; CDR3: CASSLAALAGGYNEQFF; DNA: TGCGCCAGCAGCTTGGCTGCCCTAGCGGGGGGTTACAATGAGCAGTTCTTC